The 6 T cell receptor beta chains listed next were all sequenced from one sample in a study of blood T cell repertoires in COVID-19. Libraries were prepared by immunoSEQ multiplex PCR; TCRdb keeps only in-frame clonotypes and omits some of them. Altogether 100,000 or so clones are present, roughly 84% being singletons, with the ten largest covering less than 2%. The sequenced material came from peripheral blood. All receptors derive from a man aged 65 to 85 with active or convalescent COVID-19.

This chain joins TRBV5-1 and TRBJ1-1; 9 nucleotides match TRBD1. After removal of 4 bases from V and 1 base from J, the junction contained 5 bases not matched to a gene. In germline, CDR1 is SGHRS, CDR2 YFSETQ. The CDR3 runs to 15 residues. The CDR3 reads CASSTGTGSNTEAFF. In DNA, the CDR3 is TGCGCCAGCAGCACCGGGACAGGGTCGAACACTGAAGCTTTCTTT.

The rearrangement links TRBV5-6 to TRBJ1-3, with a tentative D call TRBD1 (5 bases). Between the trimmed V and J ends, which lost 3 bases and 0 bases, there was a span of 7 bases. Germline assignment: CDR1 SGHDT and CDR2 YYEEEE. This CDR3 comprises 14 residues. CDR3 amino acids: CASSSTASGNTIYF. The CDR3 bases are TGTGCCAGCAGCTCGACAGCCTCTGGAAACACCATATATTTT. The full variable domain, rest sourced from reference TRBV5-6 and TRBJ1-3, is DAGVTQSPTHLIKTRGQQVTLRCSPKSGHDTVSWYQQALGQGPQFIFQYYEEEERQRGNFPDRFSGHQFPNYSSELNVNALLLGDSALYLCASSSTASGNTIYFGEGSWLTVV.

V usage is TRBV18 and J usage is TRBJ2-5, with D possibly TRBD2 on 6 matching bases. CDR1 and CDR2 (germline): KGHSH, LQKENI. V was pared by 4 bases and J by 4 bases, with 13 bases between. The CDR3 runs 14 residues. The CDR3 DNA follows: TGTGCCAGCTCACGCGGAGGGGCGGGAGAGACCCAGTACTTC. Its protein product is CASSRGGAGETQYF.

The chain combines TRBV28 with TRBJ2-5, with TRBD1 matching over 7 bases. V gave up 5 bases and J gave up 5 bases; unmatched junction bases: 11. The CDR3 totals 15 residues. The germline V gene encodes CDR1 MDHEN and CDR2 SYDVKM. In DNA, the CDR3 is TGTGCCAGCAGTCGACCCCACAGGGGTGGGGAGACCCAGTACTTC. Its translation is CASSRPHRGGETQYF.

Judged by abundance, this clone is medium-sized. The chain employs TRBV5-1 and TRBJ2-7; TRBD2 matches 7 bases. With V trimmed by 2 bases and J by 5 bases, 13 bases remained unmatched. In germline, CDR1 is SGHRS, CDR2 YFSETQ. This CDR3 is built from 16 residues. CDR3 sequence reads: CASSFSGTTSVNEQYF. The DNA of the CDR3 is TGCGCCAGCAGCTTCTCCGGGACTACGAGCGTAAACGAGCAGTACTTC.

The CDR3 loop reads CASSPGGAQETQYF. CDR3 bases: TGCGCCAGCAGCCCCGGGGGGGCCCAAGAGACCCAGTACTTC. The chain uses TRBV5-1 and TRBJ2-5; 8 bases are a match to TRBD2. The CDR3 has 14 residues. Losses at the gene ends were 4 bases for V and 1 base for J; bases not matched to a gene: 3. The germline CDR1 and CDR2 sequences are SGHRS and YFSETQ. The full variable domain, rest sourced from reference TRBV5-1 and TRBJ2-5, is KAGVTQTPRYLIKTRGQQVTLSCSPISGHRSVSWYQQTPGQGLQFLFEYFSETQRNKGNFPGRFSGRQFSNSRSEMNVSTLELGDSALYLCASSPGGAQETQYFGPGTRLLVL.